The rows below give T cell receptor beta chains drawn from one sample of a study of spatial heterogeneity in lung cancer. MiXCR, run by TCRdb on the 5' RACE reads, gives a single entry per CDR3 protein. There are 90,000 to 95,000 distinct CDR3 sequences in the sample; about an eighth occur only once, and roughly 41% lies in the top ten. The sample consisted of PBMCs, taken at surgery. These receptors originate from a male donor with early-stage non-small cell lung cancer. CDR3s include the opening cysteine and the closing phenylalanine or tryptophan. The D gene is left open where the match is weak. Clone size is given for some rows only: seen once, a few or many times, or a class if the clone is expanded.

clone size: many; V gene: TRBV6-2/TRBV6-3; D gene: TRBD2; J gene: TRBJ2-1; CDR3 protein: CASSSASGGVHNEQFF; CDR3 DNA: TGTGCCAGCAGCTCCGCTAGCGGGGGGGTCCACAATGAGCAGTTCTTC
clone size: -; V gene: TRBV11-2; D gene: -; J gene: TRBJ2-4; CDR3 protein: CASSLQGVSQNIQYF; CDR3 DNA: TGTGCCAGCAGCTTACAAGGGGTATCCCAAAACATTCAGTACTTC
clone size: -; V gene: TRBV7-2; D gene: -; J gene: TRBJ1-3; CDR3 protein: CASSLGRDAGNTIYF; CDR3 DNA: TGTGCCAGCAGCTTAGGGAGGGATGCTGGAAACACCATATATTTT
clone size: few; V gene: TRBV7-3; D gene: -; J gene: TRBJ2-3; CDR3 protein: CASSPRGGRTDTQYF; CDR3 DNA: TGTGCCAGCAGCCCCAGGGGGGGCCGCACAGATACGCAGTATTTT
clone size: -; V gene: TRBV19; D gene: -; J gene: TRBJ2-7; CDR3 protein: CASSRDLSYEQYF; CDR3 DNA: TGTGCCAGTAGCCGGGACCTATCCTACGAGCAGTACTTC
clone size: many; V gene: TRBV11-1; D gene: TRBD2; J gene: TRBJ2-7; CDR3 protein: CASALTRLAVNEQYF; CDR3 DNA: TGTGCCAGCGCCCTGACTAGACTAGCGGTCAACGAGCAGTACTTC
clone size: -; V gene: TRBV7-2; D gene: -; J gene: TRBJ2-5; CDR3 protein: CASSLSRGRAETQYF; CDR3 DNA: TGTGCCAGCAGCTTAAGCCGGGGCAGGGCAGAGACCCAGTACTTC
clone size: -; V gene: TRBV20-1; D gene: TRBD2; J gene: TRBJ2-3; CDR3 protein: CSASGLAVPAPDTQYF; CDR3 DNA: TGCAGTGCTAGTGGGCTAGCGGTCCCCGCCCCAGATACGCAGTATTTT
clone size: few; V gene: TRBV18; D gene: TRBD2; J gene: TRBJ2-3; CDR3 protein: CASSPGLGRDTQYF; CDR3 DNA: TGTGCCAGCTCGCCGGGACTAGGGAGAGATACGCAGTATTTT
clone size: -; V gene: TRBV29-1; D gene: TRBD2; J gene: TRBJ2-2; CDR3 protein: CSISGRVTGELFF; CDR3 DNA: TGCAGCATTAGCGGGAGAGTCACCGGGGAGCTGTTTTTT
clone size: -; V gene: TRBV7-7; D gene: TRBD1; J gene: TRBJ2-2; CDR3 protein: CASSPPPGQGKTGELFF; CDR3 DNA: TGTGCTAGCAGTCCCCCCCCGGGACAGGGGAAGACCGGGGAGCTGTTTTTT
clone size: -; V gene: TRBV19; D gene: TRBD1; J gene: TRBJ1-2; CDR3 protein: CASISRQGGIANYGYTF; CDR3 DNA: TGTGCCAGTATCTCAAGACAGGGGGGGATCGCTAACTATGGCTACACCTTC
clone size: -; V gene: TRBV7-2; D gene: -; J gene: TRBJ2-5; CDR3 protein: CASSADGAGGTQYF; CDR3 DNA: TGTGCCAGCAGCGCTGACGGGGCTGGAGGGACCCAGTACTTC
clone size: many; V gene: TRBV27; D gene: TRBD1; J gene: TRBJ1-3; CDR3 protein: CASSQTGAGGNTIYF; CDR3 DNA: TGTGCCAGCAGCCAGACAGGGGCGGGAGGAAACACCATATATTTT
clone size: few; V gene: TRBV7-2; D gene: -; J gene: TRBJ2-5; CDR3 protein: CAILPRDQRETQYF; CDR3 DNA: TGTGCCATCCTCCCGAGGGATCAGAGAGAGACCCAGTACTTC
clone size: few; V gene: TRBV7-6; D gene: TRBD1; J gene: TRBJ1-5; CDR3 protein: CASSSGTGGRQPQHF; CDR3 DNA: TGTGCCAGCAGCTCAGGGACAGGGGGCAGGCAGCCCCAGCATTTT
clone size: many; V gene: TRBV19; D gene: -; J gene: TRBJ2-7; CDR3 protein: CASSALGTLGNEQYF; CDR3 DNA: TGTGCCAGTAGTGCCCTCGGAACTTTGGGGAACGAGCAGTACTTC
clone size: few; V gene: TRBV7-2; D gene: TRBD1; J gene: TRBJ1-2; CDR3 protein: CASSLALAGGIYGYTF; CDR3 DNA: TGTGCCAGCAGCTTAGCCTTGGCAGGGGGCATCTATGGCTACACCTTC
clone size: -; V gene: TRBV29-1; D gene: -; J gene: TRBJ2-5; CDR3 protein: CSVRGRQSETQYF; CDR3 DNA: TGCAGCGTTCGGGGCAGGCAATCGGAGACCCAGTACTTC
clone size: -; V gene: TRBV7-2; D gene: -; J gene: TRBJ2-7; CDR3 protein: CASSLGAGYEQYF; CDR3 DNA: TGTGCCAGCAGCTTAGGGGCGGGGTACGAGCAGTACTTC
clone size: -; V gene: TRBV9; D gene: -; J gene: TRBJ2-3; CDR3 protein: CASSVGLASDTQYF; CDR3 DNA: TGTGCCAGCAGCGTAGGGCTAGCCTCCGATACGCAGTATTTT
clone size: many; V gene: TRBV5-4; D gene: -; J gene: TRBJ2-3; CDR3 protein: CASSKATDTQYF; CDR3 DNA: TGTGCCAGCAGCAAAGCAACAGATACGCAGTATTTT
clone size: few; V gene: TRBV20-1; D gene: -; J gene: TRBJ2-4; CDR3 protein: CSAPASGKGDIQYF; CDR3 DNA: TGCAGTGCCCCCGCTTCGGGGAAGGGAGACATTCAGTACTTC
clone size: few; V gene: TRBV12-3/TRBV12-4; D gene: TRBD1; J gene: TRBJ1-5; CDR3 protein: CASSFRTGLTPQHF; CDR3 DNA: TGTGCCAGCAGTTTCAGGACAGGGTTGACGCCCCAGCATTTT
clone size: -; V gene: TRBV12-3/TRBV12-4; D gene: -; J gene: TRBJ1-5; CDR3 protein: CASSFYRNSNQPQHF; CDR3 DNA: TGTGCCAGCAGTTTCTACAGAAATAGCAATCAGCCCCAGCATTTT
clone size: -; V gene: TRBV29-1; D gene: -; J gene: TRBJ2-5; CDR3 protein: CSVFGSAETQYF; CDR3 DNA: TGCAGCGTTTTCGGAAGCGCGGAGACCCAGTACTTC
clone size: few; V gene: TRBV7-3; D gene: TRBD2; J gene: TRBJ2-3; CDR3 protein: CASSLAPSGGLKVTQYF; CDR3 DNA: TGTGCCAGCAGCTTAGCCCCAAGCGGGGGGTTAAAAGTTACGCAGTATTTT
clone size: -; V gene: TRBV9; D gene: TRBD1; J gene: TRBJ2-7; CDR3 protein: CASSTQQGPWAEQYF; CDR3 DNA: TGTGCCAGCAGCACACAACAGGGGCCATGGGCCGAGCAGTACTTC
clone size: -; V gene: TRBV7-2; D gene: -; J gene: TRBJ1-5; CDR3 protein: CASSFRTPQGYSNQPQHF; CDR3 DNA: TGTGCCAGCAGCTTCCGAACACCACAGGGATATAGCAATCAGCCCCAGCATTTT
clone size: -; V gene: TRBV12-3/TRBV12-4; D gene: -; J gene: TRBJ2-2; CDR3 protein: CASSLPSTGELFF; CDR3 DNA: TGTGCCAGCAGTTTACCCAGCACCGGGGAGCTGTTTTTT
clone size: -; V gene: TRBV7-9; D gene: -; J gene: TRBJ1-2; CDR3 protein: CASSPREGGYGYTF; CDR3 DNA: TGTGCCAGCAGCCCCCGGGAGGGCGGCTATGGCTACACCTTC
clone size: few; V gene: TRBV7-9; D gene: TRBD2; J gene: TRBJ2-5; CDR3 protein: CASSFGLAGGPRETQYF; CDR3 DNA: TGTGCCAGCAGCTTCGGACTAGCGGGAGGGCCACGAGAGACCCAGTACTTC
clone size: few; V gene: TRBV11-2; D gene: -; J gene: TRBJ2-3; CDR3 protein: CASSFPGADTQYF; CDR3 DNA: TGTGCCAGCAGCTTCCCTGGGGCAGATACGCAGTATTTT
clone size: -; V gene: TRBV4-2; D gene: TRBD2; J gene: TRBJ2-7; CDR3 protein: CASSREGTSGDYEQYF; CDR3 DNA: TGTGCCAGCAGCCGAGAGGGGACTAGCGGGGACTACGAGCAGTACTTC
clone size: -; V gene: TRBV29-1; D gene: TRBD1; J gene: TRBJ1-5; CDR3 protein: CSVGQEYNQPQHF; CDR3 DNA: TGCAGCGTGGGACAGGAATACAATCAGCCCCAGCATTTT
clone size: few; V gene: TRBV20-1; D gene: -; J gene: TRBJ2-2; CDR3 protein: CSASGGVRTGELFF; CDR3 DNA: TGCAGTGCTAGTGGAGGGGTGAGGACCGGGGAGCTGTTTTTT